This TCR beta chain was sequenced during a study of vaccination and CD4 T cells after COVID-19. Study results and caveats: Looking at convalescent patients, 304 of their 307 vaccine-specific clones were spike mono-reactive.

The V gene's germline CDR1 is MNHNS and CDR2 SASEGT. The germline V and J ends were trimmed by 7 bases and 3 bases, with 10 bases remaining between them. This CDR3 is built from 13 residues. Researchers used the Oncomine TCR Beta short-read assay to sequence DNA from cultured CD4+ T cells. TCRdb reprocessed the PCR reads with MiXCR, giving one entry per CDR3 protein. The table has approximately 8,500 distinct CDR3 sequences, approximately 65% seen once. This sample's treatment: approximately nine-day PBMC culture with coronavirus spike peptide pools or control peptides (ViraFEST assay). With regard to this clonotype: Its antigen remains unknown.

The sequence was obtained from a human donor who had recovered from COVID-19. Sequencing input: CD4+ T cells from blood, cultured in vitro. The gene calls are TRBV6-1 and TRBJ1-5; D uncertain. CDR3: CASNPSSNQPQHF. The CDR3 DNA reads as TGTGCCAGCAACCCAAGTTCCAATCAGCCCCAGCATTTT.